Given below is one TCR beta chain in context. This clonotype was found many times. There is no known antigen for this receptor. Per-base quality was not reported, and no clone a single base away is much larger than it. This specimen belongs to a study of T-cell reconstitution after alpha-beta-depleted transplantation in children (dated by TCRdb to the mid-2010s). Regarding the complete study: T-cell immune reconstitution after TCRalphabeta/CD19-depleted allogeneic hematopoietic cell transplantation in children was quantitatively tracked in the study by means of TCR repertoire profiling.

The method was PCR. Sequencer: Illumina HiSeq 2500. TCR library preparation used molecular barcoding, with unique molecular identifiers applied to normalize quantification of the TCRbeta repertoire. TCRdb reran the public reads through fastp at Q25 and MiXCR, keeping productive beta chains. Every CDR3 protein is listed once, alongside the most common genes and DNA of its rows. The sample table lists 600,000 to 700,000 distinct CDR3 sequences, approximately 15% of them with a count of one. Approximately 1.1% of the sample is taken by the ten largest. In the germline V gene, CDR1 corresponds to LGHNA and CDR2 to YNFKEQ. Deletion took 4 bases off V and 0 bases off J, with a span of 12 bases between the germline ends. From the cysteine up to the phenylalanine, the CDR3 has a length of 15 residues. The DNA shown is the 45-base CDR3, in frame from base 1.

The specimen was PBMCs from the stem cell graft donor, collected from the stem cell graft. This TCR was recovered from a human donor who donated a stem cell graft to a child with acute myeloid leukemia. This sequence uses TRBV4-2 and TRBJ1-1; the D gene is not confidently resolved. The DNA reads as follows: TGTGCCAGCAGCCCTCTGGGTACTATGAACACTGAAGCTTTCTTT. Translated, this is CASSPLGTMNTEAFF.